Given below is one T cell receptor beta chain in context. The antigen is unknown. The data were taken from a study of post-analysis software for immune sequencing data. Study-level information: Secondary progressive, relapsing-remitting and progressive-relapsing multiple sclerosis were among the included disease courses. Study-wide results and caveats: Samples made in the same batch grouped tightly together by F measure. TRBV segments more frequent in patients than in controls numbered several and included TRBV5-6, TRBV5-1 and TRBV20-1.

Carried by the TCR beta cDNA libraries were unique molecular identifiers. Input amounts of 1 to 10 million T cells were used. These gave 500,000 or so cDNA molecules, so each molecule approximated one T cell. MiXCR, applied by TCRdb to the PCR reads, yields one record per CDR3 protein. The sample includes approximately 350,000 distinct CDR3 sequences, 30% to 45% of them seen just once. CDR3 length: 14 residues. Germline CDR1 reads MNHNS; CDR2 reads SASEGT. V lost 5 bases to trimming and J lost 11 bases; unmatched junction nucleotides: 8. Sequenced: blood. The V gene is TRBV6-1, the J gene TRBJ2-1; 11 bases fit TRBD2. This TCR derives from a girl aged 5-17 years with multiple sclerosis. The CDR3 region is CASSLLAGAGKQFF. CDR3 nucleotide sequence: TGTGCCAGCAGTCTACTAGCGGGGGCCGGGAAGCAGTTCTTC.